This T cell receptor (beta chain) was sequenced for a study of blood T cell repertoires in COVID-19. In the study overall: The samples span acute and convalescent COVID-19 from the United States, Italy and Spain. Sources were T cells, B-cell-depleted T cells, or PBMCs; the material itself was cDNA or gDNA.

As originally analysed: Nucleated cell counts were estimated from reference gene primer amplification. The data were produced by immunoSEQ multiplex PCR, yet TCRdb's version contains in-frame clones alone and is incomplete. Clone size and V and J calls were adopted from that table, with D and trimming inferred from the DNA. Among about 300,000 clones listed, around nine tenths were seen once. This CDR3 has 15 residues. V shed 9 bases and J 6 bases; nucleotides not matched to a gene: 16. CDR1 SGHTS and CDR2 YDEGEE come from the germline V gene. The sequence came from a man between 65 and 80 years old with acute or convalescent COVID-19. The rearrangement joins TRBV5-8 to TRBJ2-5; 8 nucleotides agree with TRBD2. The sample was peripheral blood. The CDR3 protein is CATEFGGATPKTQYF. In DNA form, the CDR3 reads TGTGCCACCGAGTTCGGGGGGGCCACTCCCAAGACCCAGTACTTC.